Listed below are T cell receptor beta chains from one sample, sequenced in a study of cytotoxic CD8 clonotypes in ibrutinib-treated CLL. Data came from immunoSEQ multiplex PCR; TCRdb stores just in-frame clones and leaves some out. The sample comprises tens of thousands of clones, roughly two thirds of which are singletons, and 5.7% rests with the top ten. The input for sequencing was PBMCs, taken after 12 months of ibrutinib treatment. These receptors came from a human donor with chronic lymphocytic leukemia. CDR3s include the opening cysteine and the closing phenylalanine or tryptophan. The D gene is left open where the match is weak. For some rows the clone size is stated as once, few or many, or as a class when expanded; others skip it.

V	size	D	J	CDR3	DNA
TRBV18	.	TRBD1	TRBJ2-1	CASSPPGQAYNEQFF	TGTGCCAGCTCACCACCCGGACAGGCCTACAATGAGCAGTTCTTC
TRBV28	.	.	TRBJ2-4	CASSLGGIENIQYF	TGTGCCAGCAGTTTAGGGGGGATTGAGAACATTCAGTACTTC
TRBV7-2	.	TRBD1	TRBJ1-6	CASSLVGGQPFNSPLHF	TGTGCCAGCAGCTTAGTCGGGGGACAGCCCTTTAATTCACCCCTCCACTTT
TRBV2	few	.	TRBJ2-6	CASSLSSGANVLTF	TGTGCCAGCAGTCTGAGCTCTGGGGCCAACGTCCTGACTTTC
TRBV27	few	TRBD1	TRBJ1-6	CASSSLTRTGANSPLHF	TGTGCCAGCAGTTCCCTGACTCGAACAGGGGCCAATTCACCCCTCCACTTT
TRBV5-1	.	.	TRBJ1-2	CASSATGANYGYTF	TGCGCCAGCAGCGCGACAGGCGCTAACTATGGCTACACCTTC
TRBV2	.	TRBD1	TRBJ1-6	CASRRQGVDSPLHF	TGTGCCAGCCGGCGACAGGGGGTAGATTCACCCCTCCACTTT
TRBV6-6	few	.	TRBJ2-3	CASSPTQSATQYF	TGTGCCAGCAGTCCCACACAATCGGCTACGCAGTATTTT
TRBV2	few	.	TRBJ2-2	CARGRSAGELFF	TGTGCCAGAGGGCGGTCGGCCGGGGAGCTGTTTTTT
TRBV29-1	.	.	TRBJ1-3	CSVGQSSGNTIYF	TGCAGCGTCGGACAGAGCTCTGGAAACACCATATATTTT
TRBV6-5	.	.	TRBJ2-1	CASSYLRQGGSEQFF	TGTGCCAGCAGTTACTTGAGACAGGGAGGTAGTGAGCAGTTCTTC
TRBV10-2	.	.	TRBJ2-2	CASSVVGELFF	TGCGCCAGCAGTGTGGTCGGGGAGCTGTTTTTT
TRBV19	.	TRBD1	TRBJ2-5	CASSTRDRGFQETQYF	TGTGCCAGTAGTACCCGCGACAGGGGTTTCCAAGAGACCCAGTACTTC
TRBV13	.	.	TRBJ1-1	CASSLGRFMNTEAFF	TGTGCCAGCAGCTTAGGCAGGTTCATGAACACTGAAGCTTTCTTT